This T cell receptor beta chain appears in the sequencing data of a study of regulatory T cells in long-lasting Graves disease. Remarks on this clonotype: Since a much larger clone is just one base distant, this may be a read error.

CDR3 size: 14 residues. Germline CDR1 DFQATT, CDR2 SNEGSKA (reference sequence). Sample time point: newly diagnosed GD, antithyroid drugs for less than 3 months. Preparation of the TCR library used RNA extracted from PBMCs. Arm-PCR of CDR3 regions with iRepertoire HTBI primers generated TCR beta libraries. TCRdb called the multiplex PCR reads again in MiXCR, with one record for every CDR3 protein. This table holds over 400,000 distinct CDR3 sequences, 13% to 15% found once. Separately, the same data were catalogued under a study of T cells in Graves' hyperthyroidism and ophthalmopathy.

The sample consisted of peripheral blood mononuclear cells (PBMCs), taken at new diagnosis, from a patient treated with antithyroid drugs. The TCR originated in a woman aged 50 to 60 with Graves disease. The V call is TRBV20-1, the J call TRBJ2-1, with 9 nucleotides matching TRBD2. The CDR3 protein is CSAVSGSSHNEQFF. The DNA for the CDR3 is TGCAGTGCCGTTAGCGGGAGCTCCCACAATGAGCAGTTCTTC.